The sequence of this TCR beta chain was determined in a study of blood T cell repertoires in COVID-19. Study as a whole: Samples representing acute and convalescent COVID-19 were sourced from the United States, Italy and Spain. T cells, B-cell-depleted T cells, or PBMCs supplied cDNA or gDNA.

Trimming left V 3 bases short and J 4 bases short, with 15 bases between. The CDR3 runs to 16 residues. The germline V gene has CDR1 SEHNR and CDR2 FQNEAQ (reference sequence). This clone came up a few times. Under the authors' procedure: Using reference gene primer amplification, nucleated cell counts were estimated. The assay was immunoSEQ multiplex PCR, and TCRdb's table has in-frame clones only and misses some. V and J calls plus clone size are reproduced from that table; the DNA served to infer D and trimming. The table records some 230,000 clones, more than 75% of them present only once. Sequencing was done on a sample of peripheral blood. The V gene is TRBV7-9, the J gene TRBJ2-2; D perhaps matches TRBD2 (5 bases). This sequence was found in a man aged 45-65 years who had recovered from COVID-19. CDR3 in DNA: TGTGCCAGCAGCTTGTACGACGGAGGATCCACCGGGGAGCTGTTTTTT. This sequence encodes CASSLYDGGSTGELFF.